These 23 T cell receptor beta chains share one sample of origin, sequenced in a study of neurological immune-mediated disorders. TCRdb independently ran MiXCR on the 5' RACE reads; one entry per CDR3 protein. The sample lists more than 25,000 distinct CDR3 sequences; about 16% were seen once. This sample's time point: technical triplicate 3. The sample comprised CD4+ T cells from blood. Every receptor here comes from a female donor with HTLV-1-associated myelopathy (HAM/TSP).

This clonotype was seen more than once but under ten times. J is TRBJ2-2 and V is TRBV14; D ambiguous. This CDR3 region has 13 residues. The ends were cut back, 4 bases at V and 4 bases at J, with 7 bases in the middle. Looked up from germline, CDR1 is SGHDN and CDR2 is FVKESK. The CDR3 loop reads CASSLQPTGELFF. The CDR3 DNA sequence: TGTGCCAGCAGCCTGCAACCCACCGGGGAGCTGTTTTTT.

The table lists this clonotype with many counts. This rearrangement joins TRBV5-1 to TRBJ1-2; 10 bases line up with TRBD1. Germline CDR1 SGHRS, CDR2 YFSETQ. The ends lost 0 bases at V and 7 bases at J; junction bases unmatched: 9. CDR3 size: 16 residues. Here the CDR3 DNA reads TGCGCCAGCAGCTTGGCCGGGGGACAGGGGTTAGGTGGCTACACCTTC. This gives the protein CASSLAGGQGLGGYTF.

Many counts were recorded for this clonotype. The chain couples TRBV21-1 to TRBJ1-3; the table's D gene call, TRBD1, was not cross checked with the DNA. TRBV21-1 is reported as a pseudogene. The length of the CDR3 is 13 residues. Here the CDR3 DNA reads TGTGCCAGCGCAGGGGGGATTGTGGACACCATATATTTT. Protein: CASAGGIVDTIYF.

This clonotype was seen many times. The chain couples TRBV24-1 to TRBJ2-2; D call uncertain. Germline CDR1 reads KGHDR; CDR2 reads SFDVKD. The CDR3 contains 16 residues. V was trimmed by 4 bases and J by 7 bases, leaving 18 bases between them. The CDR3 nucleotides are TGTGCCACCAGTGACCCACGGGCGGACCCAGGCGGGGAGCTGTTTTTT. This gives the protein CATSDPRADPGGELFF.

This clonotype was picked up many times. The chain joins TRBV20-1 to TRBJ1-2, with a tentative D call TRBD1 (6 bases). Trimming left V 2 bases short and J 8 bases short, with 27 bases between. Per the germline V gene, CDR1 is DFQATT and CDR2 is SNEGSKA (reference sequence). The CDR3 totals 17 residues. CDR3 sequence: CSARRTALGRVVDGYTF. In DNA, the CDR3 is TGCAGTGCTAGACGGACAGCCCTCGGGCGCGTAGTAGACGGCTACACCTTC.

This clonotype was observed at least ten times. The chain couples TRBV12-3 or TRBV12-4 to TRBJ2-7; maybe TRBD2 (5 bases). The CDR3 loop spans 14 amino acids. The V gene lost 5 bases and the J gene lost 5 bases, with 16 bases spanning the gap. For the CDR3, the DNA is TGTGCCAGCAGTATGCCGCGGGTAAAGAACGAGCAGTACTTC. It codes for CASSMPRVKNEQYF.

As regards this clonotype: Germline is not matched at one junction end, which may reflect a read error. The chain joins TRBV7-2 to TRBJ1-5; perhaps TRBD1 as D (6 bases). Looked up from germline, CDR1 is SGHTA and CDR2 is FQGNSA. This CDR3 is 14 amino acids long. The CDR3 bases are TGTGCCAGCAGCTTAGAGGACAGCCATCAGGCCCAGCATTTT. Translation gives CASSLEDSHQAQHF.

This clonotype was found many times. This chain connects TRBV2 to TRBJ2-1; D is unresolved. The CDR3 is 14 amino acids. The germline V gene encodes CDR1 SNHLY and CDR2 FYNNEI. V was trimmed by 2 bases and J by 4 bases, leaving 9 bases between them. The CDR3 nucleotides read TGTGCCAGCAGTGAAAAGGGTCCGTACAATGAGCAGTTCTTC. Translated: CASSEKGPYNEQFF.

At least ten counts were recorded for this clonotype. The chain recombines TRBV7-2 with TRBJ2-7; D is possibly TRBD1 or TRBD2 (5 bases each). Between the trimmed V and J ends, which lost 1 base and 2 bases, there was a span of 12 bases. The CDR3 is 15 residues long. Germline assignment: CDR1 SGHTA and CDR2 FQGNSA. The CDR3 here is CASSLVPGTAYEQYF. The CDR3, as DNA: TGTGCCAGCAGCTTAGTGCCCGGGACGGCCTACGAGCAGTACTTC. Combining the CDR3 with reference TRBV7-2 and TRBJ2-7 gives the whole variable domain GAGVSQSPSNKVTEKGKDVELRCDPISGHTALYWYRQSLGQGLEFLIYFQGNSAPDKSGLPSDRFSAERTGGSVSTLTIQRTQQEDSAVYLCASSLVPGTAYEQYFGPGTRLTVT.

This clonotype was counted many times. The gene calls are TRBV7-9 and TRBJ2-5; D unclear. CDR1 and CDR2 from the germline V gene are SEHNR and FQNEAQ (reference sequence). V lost 2 bases, J lost 1 base, and 8 bases lay in between. The CDR3 covers 14 residues. CDR3 residues: CASSLWGTQETQYF. The CDR3 nucleotides are TGTGCCAGCAGCTTATGGGGAACCCAAGAGACCCAGTACTTC.

At least ten counts were recorded for this clonotype. The chain has TRBV28 and TRBJ2-5; tentative D call: TRBD2 (6 bases). The germline V and J ends were trimmed by 3 bases and 5 bases, with 13 bases remaining between them. Germline loops: CDR1 MDHEN, CDR2 SYDVKM. The CDR3 totals 14 residues. The CDR3 region is CASSLEGRWETQYF. Written as DNA, the CDR3 is TGTGCCAGCAGTTTGGAGGGAAGGTGGGAGACCCAGTACTTC.

This clonotype occurred a few times. The V gene is TRBV18, the J gene TRBJ1-1; 7 bases are shared with TRBD1. The J segment lost 4 bases and the V segment lost 2 bases, leaving 7 bases of the junction unmatched. Looked up from germline, CDR1 is KGHSH and CDR2 is LQKENI. This CDR3 region has 15 residues. This chain's CDR3 is CASSPAGTVGTEAFF. The CDR3 coding sequence is TGTGCCAGCTCACCAGCCGGGACAGTGGGCACTGAAGCTTTCTTT.

This clonotype was counted at least ten times. V and J are TRBV4-1 and TRBJ2-3; possibly TRBD1 or TRBD2 for D (6 bases each). Germline CDR1 and CDR2: MGHRA and YSYEKL. Trimming left V 5 bases short and J 5 bases short, with 14 bases between. The CDR3 totals 14 residues. CDR3 amino acids: CASSSGAGVDTQYF. In nucleotides, the CDR3 is TGCGCCAGCAGCTCGGGGGCCGGCGTAGATACGCAGTATTTT.

This clonotype was counted at least ten times. This chain uses TRBV12-3 or TRBV12-4 with TRBJ2-5, with 9 bases matching TRBD1. The CDR3 sequence is 16 residues long. The ends lost 7 bases at V and 2 bases at J; junction bases unmatched: 11. CDR3 loop: CASTNRDRDGQETQYF. The CDR3 region has the DNA TGTGCCAGCACCAACCGGGACAGGGATGGGCAAGAGACCCAGTACTTC.

This clonotype showed up many times. V gene TRBV4-1 combines with J gene TRBJ1-2; TRBD1 matches at 10 bases. Unmatched junction bases numbered 6, after V lost 0 bases and J lost 5 bases. The CDR3 runs to 16 residues. The germline CDR1 and CDR2 sequences are MGHRA and YSYEKL. CDR3 residues: CASSQESGTGVYGYTF. CDR3 nucleotide sequence: TGCGCCAGCAGCCAAGAATCCGGGACAGGGGTTTATGGCTACACCTTC.

Remarks on this clonotype: At one end the junction does not follow the germline gene, possibly because of a read error. V is TRBV6-5 and J is TRBJ1-2, with D possibly matching TRBD1 (5 bases). Per the germline V gene, CDR1 is MNHEY and CDR2 is SVGAGI. The CDR3 is 14 amino acids. The CDR3 loop reads CDSSWAGGIYGYTF. In DNA, the CDR3 is TGTGACAGCAGTTGGGCGGGGGGAATCTATGGCTACACCTTC.

Ten or more counts support this clonotype. The CDR3 protein is CASSAGLAVYNEQFF. The CDR3 bases are TGTGCCAGCAGCGCGGGACTAGCGGTCTACAATGAGCAGTTCTTC. V usage is TRBV7-3 and J usage is TRBJ2-1; 11 bases agree with TRBD2. The germline CDR1 and CDR2 sequences are SGHTA and FQGTGA. V dropped 5 bases and J dropped 3; count of bases not matched to a gene: 3. The CDR3 totals 15 residues.

This clonotype was counted at least ten times. The chain recombines TRBV5-1 with TRBJ1-2; a weak D match, TRBD1 (5 bases). The germline V and J ends were trimmed by 1 base and 6 bases, with 13 bases remaining between them. Germline V gene lookup returns CDR1 SGHRS and CDR2 YFSETQ. The CDR3 is made up of 14 amino acids. CDR3 DNA: TGCGCCAGCAGCTTGACCTCGACGGGGGATGGCTACACCTTC. This encodes CASSLTSTGDGYTF. The complete variable domain, with remaining parts taken from reference TRBV5-1 and TRBJ1-2, reads KAGVTQTPRYLIKTRGQQVTLSCSPISGHRSVSWYQQTPGQGLQFLFEYFSETQRNKGNFPGRFSGRQFSNSRSEMNVSTLELGDSALYLCASSLTSTGDGYTFGSGTRLTVV.

The chain combines TRBV11-2 with TRBJ2-7, with 9 nucleotides matching TRBD1. This CDR3 is built from 15 residues. Trimming cost V 6 bases and J 3 bases; bases outside gene matches: 9. The V gene's germline CDR1 is SGHAT and CDR2 FQNNGV. The CDR3 sequence is CASRRGTGGIYEQYF. The CDR3 bases are TGTGCCAGCAGACGGGGAACAGGGGGCATCTACGAGCAGTACTTC.

This clonotype rates as medium-sized. V and J are TRBV2 and TRBJ2-3; no reliable D call. The CDR3 totals 12 residues. Germline CDR1 is SNHLY and CDR2 is FYNNEI. V was shortened by 4 bases and J by 3 bases, with 5 bases between the two germline ends. Here the CDR3 DNA reads TGTGCCAGCAGTGGACGGACAGATACGCAGTATTTT. It codes for CASSGRTDTQYF.

In this sample, this clonotype turned up many times. This chain connects TRBV7-9 to TRBJ1-1, with D possibly matching TRBD1 (5 bases). Germline assignment: CDR1 SEHNR and CDR2 FQNEAQ (reference sequence). V shed 4 bases and J shed 10 bases, with 13 bases lying between them. The CDR3 has 12 residues. The CDR3 region is CASSSVRVPAFF. The CDR3 DNA is TGTGCCAGCAGCTCAGTCAGGGTACCAGCTTTCTTT.

The chain links TRBV7-9 to TRBJ2-6, with D unresolved. Germline CDR1 reads SEHNR; CDR2 reads FQNEAQ (reference sequence). CDR3 length equals 14 residues. Trimming shortened V by 3 bases and J by 0 bases, and 3 bases separated the two germline ends. Here the CDR3 DNA reads TGTGCCAGCAGCTTCTCCTCTGGGGCCAACGTCCTGACTTTC. Amino acids: CASSFSSGANVLTF.

This clonotype was observed at least ten times. The J gene is TRBJ1-2, the V gene TRBV5-1, with D perhaps matching TRBD1 (6 bases). Trimming cost V 5 bases and J 2 bases, with 10 bases left between them. Germline CDR1 is SGHRS and CDR2 is YFSETQ. The CDR3 runs to 13 residues. This CDR3 reads CASRYDRNYGYTF. The CDR3 DNA sequence: TGCGCCAGCAGATATGACAGGAACTATGGCTACACCTTC.